The source of this T cell receptor (beta chain) is a study of T cell clonality in common variable immunodeficiency. General study findings and limits: Shared TCRbeta clones were fewer between CVID subjects than controls.

There are 17 residues in the CDR3. J lost 1 base, V lost 1 base, and 4 bases had no gene match. Germline values: CDR1 PRHDT, CDR2 FYEKMQ (reference sequence). Clones were read by immunoSEQ multiplex PCR, and TCRdb kept only the in-frame ones, dropping some. The sample has 50,000 or so clones, none seen only once. This clone was counted at least ten times. The antigen is not known. The CDR3 end falls 3 residues outside the read, so it is completed with the germline J gene. Input material: peripheral blood mononuclear cells. The chain couples TRBV13 to TRBJ2-1; 10 nucleotides align to TRBD2. The receptor comes from a person aged 18 to 70 in good health. The part of the CDR3 DNA that was read is TGTGCCAGCAGCTTAGAGCGGGGGGGCGCTTCCTACAATGAG. Translated, it gives CASSLERGGASYNE. The whole CDR3 sequence reads CASSLERGGASYNEQFF. Full variable domain (missing parts from reference TRBV13 and TRBJ2-1): AAGVIQSPRHLIKEKRETATLKCYPIPRHDTVYWYQQGPGQDPQFLISFYEKMQSDKGSIPDRFSAQQFSDYHSELNMSSLELGDSALYFCASSLERGGASYNEQFFGPGTRLTVL.